Below are 20 T cell receptor beta chains sequenced from a single sample in a study of blood T cell repertoires in COVID-19. Sequencing used immunoSEQ multiplex PCR; TCRdb keeps in-frame clones, though not all of them. Seen here are under 200,000 clones, about four fifths observed once, and the top ten hold 6.5% to 7%. Material: peripheral blood. These receptors originate from a man aged 65 to 85 with active or convalescent COVID-19.

Only a few counts were recorded for this clone. Other nucleotide sequences in the sample specify the same CDR3. The rearrangement links TRBV30 to TRBJ1-3, with D uncertain. Germline assignment: CDR1 GTSNPN and CDR2 SVGIG (reference sequence). The V end lost 3 bases, the J end lost 4 bases, and 7 bases lay between the germline ends. This CDR3 region has 12 residues. CDR3 sequence: CAWRLNGNTIYF. CDR3 bases: TGTGCCTGGAGGCTAAACGGAAACACCATATATTTT.

The chain employs TRBV6-5 and TRBJ2-7; D is possibly TRBD2 (6 bases). Trimming took off 4 bases at V and 3 bases at J, with 16 bases between the two ends. The germline V gene has CDR1 MNHEY and CDR2 SVGAGI. The CDR3 is 15 amino acids. The CDR3 loop reads CASSSPGGPFYEQYF. CDR3 coding DNA: TGTGCCAGCAGTTCCCCCGGGGGACCCTTCTACGAGCAGTACTTC.

The rearrangement links TRBV16 to TRBJ2-3; 11 bases are a match to TRBD2. This CDR3 comprises 18 residues. V lost 0 bases to trimming and J lost 2 bases; unmatched junction nucleotides: 7. The V gene's germline CDR1 is KGHSY and CDR2 FQNENV. CDR3 nucleotides: TGTGCCAGCAGCCAATCGGTACTAGCGGGAGTCTACACAGATACGCAGTATTTT. It is translated as CASSQSVLAGVYTDTQYF. Full variable domain (outside the CDR3, taken from reference TRBV16 and TRBJ2-3): GEEVAQTPKHLVRGEGQKAKLYCAPIKGHSYVFWYQQVLKNEFKFLISFQNENVFDETGMPKERFSAKCLPNSPCSLEIQATKLEDSAVYFCASSQSVLAGVYTDTQYFGPGTRLTVL.

The chain employs TRBV6-2 or TRBV6-3 and TRBJ1-5; no clear D. V shed 7 bases and J shed 0 bases, with 16 bases lying between them. Germline loops: CDR1 MNHEY, CDR2 SVGEGT. This CDR3 spans 16 amino acids. This CDR3 is CASTPVAGNSNQPQHF. CDR3 in DNA: TGTGCCAGCACCCCCGTGGCGGGGAATAGCAATCAGCCCCAGCATTTT.

Only one count was recorded for this clone. The chain couples TRBV5-6 to TRBJ2-3; 9 nucleotides match TRBD2. The J segment lost 6 bases and the V segment lost 2 bases, leaving 7 bases of the junction unmatched. The length of the CDR3 is 15 residues. Germline V lookup: CDR1 SGHDT, CDR2 YYEEEE. The CDR3 here is CASSLILAGKDTQYF. The CDR3 DNA sequence: TGTGCCAGCAGCTTAATTCTAGCGGGAAAGGATACGCAGTATTTT.

The chain employs TRBV5-8 and TRBJ2-7; no definite D call. Germline CDR1 and CDR2: SGHTS and YDEGEE. V lost 4 bases and J lost 3, with 2 bases in between. This CDR3 has 10 residues. CDR3 bases: TGTGCCAGCAGCCACTACGAGCAGTACTTC. It specifies CASSHYEQYF.

The V gene is TRBV4-1, the J gene TRBJ1-2, with D possibly matching TRBD1 (6 bases). The germline V gene encodes CDR1 MGHRA and CDR2 YSYEKL. The CDR3 has 16 residues. The V and J ends lost 5 bases and 3 bases respectively, with 19 bases between them. The CDR3, as DNA: TGCGCCAGCAGCTCTCGAGAAAACAGGGCCTACTATGGCTACACCTTC. Protein: CASSSRENRAYYGYTF.

This sequence joins TRBV18 and TRBJ2-5, with TRBD1 matching 9 bases. This CDR3 is built from 14 residues. CDR1 and CDR2 from the germline V gene are KGHSH and LQKENI. Trimming at V came to 2 bases and at J to 4 bases, leaving 2 bases not matched to a gene. CDR3 region: CASSPDRGGETQYF. CDR3 in DNA: TGTGCCAGCTCACCAGACAGGGGGGGAGAGACCCAGTACTTC.

The chain employs TRBV19 and TRBJ2-1; 10 nucleotides align to TRBD1. The CDR3 consists of 15 residues. Trimming at V came to 5 bases and at J to 2 bases, leaving 3 bases not matched to a gene. Germline V lookup: CDR1 LNHDA, CDR2 SQIVND (reference sequence). Here the CDR3 reads CASSRDRGTYNEQFF. The CDR3, as DNA: TGTGCCAGTAGTCGGGACAGGGGTACCTACAATGAGCAGTTCTTC.

This sequence joins TRBV7-9 and TRBJ2-1; TRBD1 matches at 7 bases. The trim removed 6 bases at V and 1 base at J, leaving 9 bases unmatched. Per germline, CDR1 SEHNR and CDR2 FQNEAQ (reference sequence). The CDR3 has 16 amino acids. This CDR3 reads CASRPRQGWSYNEQFF. As DNA, the CDR3 is TGTGCCAGCAGACCCCGACAGGGATGGTCCTACAATGAGCAGTTCTTC.

The V call is TRBV11-1, the J call TRBJ1-2; D remains unclear. The CDR3 is 14 residues long. The germline V and J ends were trimmed by 3 bases and 7 bases, with 15 bases remaining between them. CDR1 is SGHAT and CDR2 is FQDESV in the germline V gene (reference sequence). CDR3 sequence reads: CASSLGSAVGGYTF. The CDR3 coding sequence is TGTGCCAGCAGCTTGGGCAGTGCCGTCGGTGGCTACACCTTC.

In this sample, this clone turned up a few times. The chain joins TRBV9 to TRBJ2-3; weak D call: TRBD2 (6 bases). The germline V gene has CDR1 SGDLS and CDR2 YYNGEE. V was shortened by 3 bases and J by 6 bases, with 17 bases between the two germline ends. This CDR3 is 15 amino acids long. CDR3 protein: CASSASSRDSDTQYF. In nucleotides, the CDR3 is TGTGCCAGCAGCGCCTCGTCCCGGGACTCCGATACGCAGTATTTT.

V is TRBV21-1 and J is TRBJ2-7; the table calls TRBD2, which could not be checked here. TRBV21-1 is assigned pseudogene status. CDR3 length: 19 residues. CDR3 in DNA: TGTGCCAGCAGCTCAATCAAGGGGCTAGCGGAGGCGTGGAACTACGAGCAGTACTTC. This gives the protein CASSSIKGLAEAWNYEQYF.

This rearrangement joins TRBV10-3 to TRBJ1-2, with a possible D match to TRBD1 (5 bases). With 7 bases removed from V and 8 bases from J, the gap between germline ends came to 17 bases. Germline CDR1 and CDR2: ENHRY and SYGVKD. The CDR3 sequence is 13 residues long. CDR3 sequence: CAIKGRQVLGYTF. CDR3 nucleotide sequence: TGTGCCATCAAGGGGCGGCAGGTCTTGGGCTACACCTTC.

The chain is built from TRBV15 and TRBJ1-4; no firm D call. Looked up from germline, CDR1 is LNHNV and CDR2 is YYDKDF (reference sequence). The CDR3 is made up of 13 amino acids. V dropped 5 bases and J dropped 3 bases, with 7 bases sitting between them. DNA of the CDR3: TGTGCCACCAGCGCAAGCTCTAATGAAAAACTGTTTTTT. Its translation is CATSASSNEKLFF.

The V and J genes are TRBV5-1 and TRBJ2-4, with 7 positions matching TRBD1. With 7 bases clipped from V and 1 base from J, the junction kept 20 bases outside the gene matches. The CDR3 consists of 19 residues. Per the germline V gene, CDR1 is SGHRS and CDR2 is YFSETQ. CDR3 DNA: TGCGCCAGCGTCTCCCCTAGACAGGGCTCGAAGGCGGCCAAAAACATTCAGTACTTC. Its protein is CASVSPRQGSKAAKNIQYF.

This clone was recorded only once. This chain joins TRBV5-1 and TRBJ2-2, with 8 bases lining up with TRBD1. Germline V CDR1 and CDR2: SGHRS, YFSETQ. V lost 9 bases and J lost 3; bases outside the gene matches: 7. The CDR3 is made up of 14 amino acids. CDR3 sequence: CATAGTGDTGELFF. Here the CDR3 DNA reads TGCGCCACCGCCGGGACAGGCGACACCGGGGAGCTGTTTTTT.

This clone was detected only once. V is TRBV5-6 and J is TRBJ2-5; the D gene is possibly TRBD1 (5 bases). The V gene lost 4 bases and the J gene lost 3 bases, with 13 bases spanning the gap. CDR1 is SGHDT, CDR2 YYEEEE, per germline. The CDR3 has 14 residues. CDR3 bases: TGTGCCAGCAGCATGGAACAGGCCGAAGAGACCCAGTACTTC. It encodes CASSMEQAEETQYF.

This sequence joins TRBV7-2 and TRBJ2-1; tentatively, D is TRBD1 (6 bases). CDR1 is SGHTA, CDR2 FQGNSA, per germline. This CDR3 region has 14 residues. The V and J ends lost 4 bases and 7 bases respectively, with 14 bases between them. CDR3 bases: TGTGCCAGCAGCTCAGTGGGGGCAGCGAATGAGCAGTTCTTC. It specifies CASSSVGAANEQFF.

This clone was observed once. The rearrangement joins TRBV6-2 or TRBV6-3 to TRBJ1-1; TRBD1 matches 9 bases. Germline CDR1 MNHEY, CDR2 SVGEGT. V gave up 2 bases and J gave up 6 bases; unmatched junction bases: 10. The CDR3 has 16 amino acids. The CDR3 loop reads CASSYPSRDRASEAFF. DNA for the CDR3: TGTGCCAGCAGTTACCCTTCTAGGGACAGGGCCTCTGAAGCTTTCTTT.